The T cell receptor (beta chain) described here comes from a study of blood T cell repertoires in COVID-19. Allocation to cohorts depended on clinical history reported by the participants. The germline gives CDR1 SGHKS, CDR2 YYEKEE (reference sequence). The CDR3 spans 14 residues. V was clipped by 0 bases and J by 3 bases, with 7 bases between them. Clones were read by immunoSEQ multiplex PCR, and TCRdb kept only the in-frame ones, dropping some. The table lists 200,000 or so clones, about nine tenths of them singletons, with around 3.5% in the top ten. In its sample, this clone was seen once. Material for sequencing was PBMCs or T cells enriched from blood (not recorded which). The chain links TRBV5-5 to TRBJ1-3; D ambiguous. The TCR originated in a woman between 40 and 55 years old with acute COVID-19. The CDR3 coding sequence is TGTGCCAGCAGCTTGGTGCAGTTTGGAAACACCATATATTTT. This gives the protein CASSLVQFGNTIYF.